The 16 T cell receptor beta chains presented below share a single source sample, sequenced in a study of blood T cells in healthy people across ages. A sample-barcoded 5' primer and a J-beta primer mix were used in a second PCR of about 7 to 11 cycles. TCRdb called the 5' RACE reads again in MiXCR, with one record for every CDR3 protein. Of some 900,000 distinct CDR3 sequences listed, more than 25% were seen once; the top ten hold around a sixth. Sequencing used blood. The receptor source for this set is a woman older than 75 in good health.

Ten or more counts support this clonotype. Possible read error: a much larger clone is one base away. The CDR3 sequence: CASSLWADTQYF. Here the CDR3 DNA reads TGTGCCAGCAGCTTATGGGCAGATACGCAGTATTTT. The genes are TRBV7-2 and TRBJ2-3; unclear D gene. The CDR3 runs to 12 residues. Germline V gives CDR1 SGHTA, CDR2 FQGNSA. V lost 2 bases and J 4 bases, leaving 4 bases between the germline ends.

In this sample, this clonotype turned up many times. The gene calls are TRBV7-9 and TRBJ1-2, with D possibly matching TRBD1 (6 bases). V was shortened by 2 bases and J by 4 bases, with 8 bases between the two germline ends. This CDR3 is built from 13 residues. Per the germline V gene, CDR1 is SEHNR and CDR2 is FQNEAQ (reference sequence). The CDR3: CASSLSQGYGYTF. In DNA form, the CDR3 reads TGTGCCAGCAGCTTATCACAGGGCTATGGCTACACCTTC.

V gene TRBV6-6 combines with J gene TRBJ1-5; unclear D gene. Germline V gives CDR1 MNHNY, CDR2 SVGAGI (reference sequence). The CDR3 extends over 14 amino acids. Trimming cost V 2 bases and J 0 bases, with 5 bases left between them. The CDR3 sequence is CASSYMNSNQPQHF. The CDR3 region has the DNA TGTGCCAGCAGTTACATGAATAGCAATCAGCCCCAGCATTTT.

To note about this clonotype: It may be a read error: a sequence one base away is much more abundant. The rearrangement joins TRBV12-3 or TRBV12-4 to TRBJ1-4, with no clear D. The CDR3 is 13 residues long. The CDR3 sequence is CVSTGGRNEKLFF. CDR3 nucleotides: TGTGTCAGCACCGGAGGGAGGAATGAAAAACTGTTTTTT.

The table lists this clonotype with many counts. The chain has TRBV12-3 or TRBV12-4 and TRBJ1-2; 7 nucleotides agree with TRBD1. The CDR3 length is 12 residues. After removal of 10 bases from V and 2 bases from J, the junction contained 4 bases not matched to a gene. CDR3 bases: TGTGCCACCCAACAGGGGAACTATGGCTACACCTTC. It codes for CATQQGNYGYTF.

This clonotype was counted at least ten times. The chain couples TRBV25-1 to TRBJ1-2, with D possibly matching TRBD1 (5 bases). Trimming cost V 5 bases and J 3 bases, with 16 bases left between them. Germline-derived CDR1 and CDR2 are MGHDK and SYGVNS. CDR3 size: 15 residues. For the CDR3, the DNA is TGTGCCAGCAGTAATCCCGCAGGGCGAGACTATGGCTACACCTTC. It codes for CASSNPAGRDYGYTF.

This clonotype has at least ten counts. The CDR3 region has the DNA TGTGCCAGCTCAGCACAACCTGGGGCCAACGTCCTGACTTTC. This gives the protein CASSAQPGANVLTF. V is TRBV18 and J is TRBJ2-6; D unclear. V was cut by 5 bases and J by 2 bases, with 7 bases left in between. Germline V gene lookup returns CDR1 KGHSH and CDR2 LQKENI. This CDR3 is 14 amino acids long.

This chain connects TRBV12-3 or TRBV12-4 to TRBJ2-3; 8 nucleotides match TRBD2. V dropped 5 bases and J dropped 4; count of bases not matched to a gene: 8. This CDR3 is built from 15 residues. Here the CDR3 reads CASSPQRGRADTQYF. In DNA form, the CDR3 reads TGTGCCAGCAGTCCTCAGCGGGGGAGAGCAGATACGCAGTATTTT.

This clonotype was recorded at least ten times. This sequence joins TRBV7-8 and TRBJ1-2, with D maybe TRBD1 (5 bases). Trimming removed 1 base from V and 2 bases from J, with 14 bases in between. Germline-derived CDR1 and CDR2 are SGHVS and FQNEAQ. The CDR3 extends over 16 amino acids. CDR3 sequence: CASSLDQWGTNYGYTF. The CDR3 DNA sequence: TGTGCCAGCAGCTTAGATCAGTGGGGGACGAACTATGGCTACACCTTC.

The sample holds many counts of this clonotype. The chain links TRBV20-1 to TRBJ1-2; D gene ambiguous. Trimming took 0 bases from V and 4 from J, leaving 6 bases between them. Germline CDR1 is DFQATT and CDR2 is SNEGSKA (reference sequence). CDR3 size: 12 residues. The DNA for the CDR3 is TGCAGTGCTAGAGAGGCCGTCTATGGCTACACCTTC. It translates to CSAREAVYGYTF.

In this sample, this clonotype turned up many times. The rearrangement joins TRBV20-1 to TRBJ2-3; D is uncertain. CDR3 length: 14 amino acids. Germline V lookup: CDR1 DFQATT, CDR2 SNEGSKA (reference sequence). Trimming stripped 3 bases from V and 3 bases from J, with 13 bases between. The CDR3 loop is CSARFLVATDTQYF. The DNA for the CDR3 is TGCAGTGCTAGGTTCCTAGTAGCAACAGATACGCAGTATTTT.

This clonotype has ten or more counts. The chain recombines TRBV20-1 with TRBJ1-5, with 7 bases that match TRBD1. The trim removed 3 bases at V and 2 bases at J, leaving 10 bases unmatched. This CDR3 has 16 amino acids. CDR1 is DFQATT and CDR2 is SNEGSKA in the germline V gene (reference sequence). The CDR3 loop is CSASPKTGIGNQPQHF. CDR3 bases: TGCAGTGCTAGCCCGAAGACAGGGATTGGCAATCAGCCCCAGCATTTT.

Concerning this clonotype: This may be a read error, as it is one base from a much larger clone. This rearrangement joins TRBV11-2 to TRBJ2-3, with 11 bases identical to TRBD1. In germline, CDR1 is SGHAT, CDR2 FQNNGV. The CDR3 totals 18 residues. CDR3 in DNA: TGTACCAGCAGCCCGAACGTAGGACAGGGGGCAGGTACAGATACGCAGTATTTT. It translates to CTSSPNVGQGAGTDTQYF.

The rearrangement joins TRBV14 to TRBJ2-5, with 10 bases fitting TRBD1. Germline V gene sequence: CDR1 SGHDN, CDR2 FVKESK. CDR3 length equals 18 residues. J gave up 3 bases and V 0 bases, and 10 bases lay outside the gene matches. This CDR3 is CASSQENLGTGVKETQYF. For the CDR3, the DNA is TGTGCCAGCAGCCAAGAAAATTTGGGGACAGGGGTAAAAGAGACCCAGTACTTC.

A note on this clonotype: This may arise from a read error, as a much more abundant clone is one base away. V is TRBV7-2 and J is TRBJ2-1, with a possible D match to TRBD2 (5 bases). The germline gives CDR1 SGHTA, CDR2 FQGNSA. CDR3 length: 13 amino acids. Trimming shortened V by 6 bases and J by 10 bases, and 16 bases separated the two germline ends. The CDR3 DNA follows: TGTGCCAGCAGTGAGTGGGTAGCGAGAGAGCAGTTCTTC. This translates into CASSEWVAREQFF.

This clonotype was seen a handful of times. V is TRBV7-6 and J is TRBJ2-1, with a tentative D call TRBD2 (7 bases). The J call may not be correct, given that the DNA end is closer to TRBJ2-7. The germline gives CDR1 SGHVS, CDR2 FNYEAQ. The CDR3 is 16 residues long. In nucleotides, the CDR3 is TGTGCCAGCAGCGCCCAAATTGCGGGGGCATACAATGAGCAGTACTTC. It encodes CASSAQIAGAYNEQYF.